What follows are 22 T cell receptor delta chains derived from one specimen sequenced in a study of gamma-delta T cells after stem cell transplantation. TCRdb redid clone calling on the RT-PCR reads using CATT. The sample consists of roughly 1,100 delta-chain clones, approximately 2% of them appearing once. The material sequenced was gamma-delta T cells. These receptor sequences come from a human donor. It is not recorded whose cells these are; they may come from a transplant donor.

This clone was seen only a few times. The TCRdb protein, from a much larger clone, departs from this DNA's translation at residue 17, likely by read error; the protein shown derives from the DNA. The genes are TRDV1 and TRDJ1; D is perhaps TRDD2 or TRDD3 (5 bases each). The CDR3 contains 22 residues. Germline CDR1 TSWWSYY, CDR2 QGS. With 1 base removed from V and 4 bases from J, the gap between germline ends came to 34 bases. The chain's CDR3 is CALGEHLPSPYWNIEAFDKLIF. CDR3 DNA sequence: TGTGCTCTTGGGGAACACCTACCATCGCCCTACTGGAATATAGAAGCCTTCGATAAACTCATCTTT.

Concerning this clone: TCRdb shows a much larger clone's protein in place of this DNA's translation, and the two differ at residue 17, likely through a read error; the protein shown is translated from the DNA. The chain couples TRDV1 to TRDJ1; D is ambiguous. From germline, CDR1 is TSWWSYY and CDR2 QGS. The CDR3 loop spans 23 amino acids. V dropped 1 base and J dropped 2 bases, with 35 bases sitting between them. The CDR3 loop reads CALGEPPHFPPGAQGPRTDKLIF. The CDR3 nucleotides read TGTGCTCTTGGGGAACCCCCTCATTTCCCCCCGGGTGCGCAGGGACCTCGGACCGATAAACTCATCTTT.

With regard to this clone: A far larger clone is just one base off, so this is likely a read error. This CDR3 is also generated by other DNA sequences in the sample. The V call is TRDV2, the J call TRDJ1, with 8 positions matching TRDD3. The CDR3 loop spans 21 amino acids. Germline CDR1 GEAIGNYY, CDR2 EKD. With V trimmed by 0 bases and J by 0 bases, 20 bases remained unmatched. The CDR3 region has the DNA TGTGCCTGTGACACCGTGGGGCTTTTGGGGGGATATAAATTGTACACCGATAAACTCATCTTT. It is translated as CACDTVGLLGGYKLYTDKLIF.

By sample share, this clone is medium-sized (0.01 to 0.1%). This is likely an artifact of a read error, given a far larger clone one base away. J is TRDJ1 and V is TRDV2; no firm D call. V was cut by 0 bases and J by 3 bases, with 16 bases left in between. Germline values: CDR1 GEAIGNYY, CDR2 EKD. The CDR3 is made up of 16 amino acids. CDR3 coding DNA: TGTGCCTGTGACACCGCAGAGGCGAAGTACGCCGATAAACTCATCTTT. This translates into CACDTAEAKYADKLIF.

Of note for this clone: A read error is the likely source, as a far larger clone sits one nucleotide away. The sample holds other DNA sequences that translate to the same CDR3. The rearrangement joins TRDV2 to TRDJ3; TRDD3 matches at 9 bases. The germline CDR1 and CDR2 sequences are GEAIGNYY and EKD. The V and J ends lost 3 bases and 4 bases, in that order; junction bases with no gene match: 12. The length of the CDR3 is 19 residues. CDR3 coding DNA: TGTGCCTGTGACCGTACTGGGGGACCGAGCTCTTGGGACACCCGACAGATGTTTTTC. Protein: CACDRTGGPSSWDTRQMFF.

This clone has a handful of counts. For this DNA, TCRdb reports the protein of a much larger clone, which diverges at residue 5, most likely from a read error; the protein presented here is translated directly from the DNA. This chain connects TRDV1 to TRDJ1; 8 bases fit TRDD3. With V trimmed by 4 bases and J by 0 bases, 13 bases remained unmatched. The germline gives CDR1 TSWWSYY, CDR2 QGS. The CDR3 has 18 residues. CDR3 loop: CALGGPPILGAHTDKLIF. CDR3 coding DNA: TGTGCTCTTGGGGGACCTCCGATACTGGGGGCTCACACCGATAAACTCATCTTT.

This clone appeared a few times. The chain recombines TRDV2 with TRDJ1; TRDD3 aligns across 12 bases. J lost 3 bases, V lost 4 bases, and 5 bases had no gene match. The germline V gene has CDR1 GEAIGNYY and CDR2 EKD. The CDR3 contains 15 residues. This CDR3 is CACEKLGDTADKLIF. The CDR3 nucleotides read TGTGCCTGTGAAAAACTGGGGGATACAGCCGATAAACTCATCTTT.

This clone has a handful of counts. The protein given by TCRdb reflects a much larger clone and differs at residues 3 and 7 from this DNA's translation, likely from a read error; the protein shown is the DNA's translation. The chain has TRDV2 and TRDJ1; no definite D call. CDR3 size: 16 residues. The germline gives CDR1 GEAIGNYY, CDR2 EKD. CDR3 sequence (DNA): TGTGCCCGTGACGGCCCACCGGGAAAAAACACCGATAAACTCATCTTT. Translation gives CARDGPPGKNTDKLIF.

The sample holds a few counts of this clone. TCRdb has a much larger clone's protein, which differs at residue 6 from the translation of this DNA, likely because of a read error; what is shown is the protein translated from the DNA. The gene calls are TRDV2 and TRDJ1; D may be TRDD2 or TRDD3 (5 bases each). The ends were cut back, 1 base at V and 0 bases at J, with 38 bases in the middle. Germline V gene lookup returns CDR1 GEAIGNYY and CDR2 EKD. The CDR3 is 24 amino acids. This CDR3 is CACDTILGRDPNELVSTYTDKLIF. The CDR3 DNA reads as TGTGCCTGTGACACGATATTGGGACGCGATCCTAATGAACTGGTCTCGACGTACACCGATAAACTCATCTTT.

In the case of this clone: This DNA's translation and the protein TCRdb lists, from a much larger clone, do not match at residue 6, likely due to a read error; the protein shown is translated from the DNA. J is TRDJ1 and V is TRDV2, with 13 bases matching TRDD3. J lost 4 bases, V lost 1 base, and 14 bases had no gene match. Germline V gene lookup returns CDR1 GEAIGNYY and CDR2 EKD. The CDR3 sequence is 19 residues long. CDR3 sequence (DNA): TGTGCCTGTGACACGAACTTCACTGGGGGATACGCGCACTTCGATAAACTCATCTTT. Protein sequence: CACDTNFTGGYAHFDKLIF.

About this clone: A far larger clone is just one base off, so this is likely a read error. The genes are TRDV1 and TRDJ1; 12 bases fit TRDD3. The CDR3 runs to 32 residues. Germline V gene lookup returns CDR1 TSWWSYY and CDR2 QGS. V trimming: 2 bases; J trimming: 0 bases; junction bases outside the gene matches: 49. The CDR3 DNA reads as TGTGCTCTTGGGGAATTGGTTTCCTACCTACAGGATCGACTGGGGGATACTCGCAGACGCCCGCGGACTATGCCGTACACCGATAAACTCATCTTT. Its translation: CALGELVSYLQDRLGDTRRRPRTMPYTDKLIF.

As regards this clone: The protein TCRdb gives is from a much larger clone and does not agree with this DNA's translation at residue 17, likely a read error; the protein shown here comes from the DNA. Other DNA variants within this sample encode the same CDR3. The rearrangement joins TRDV2 to TRDJ1; 13 positions match TRDD3. The germline V gene encodes CDR1 GEAIGNYY and CDR2 EKD. There are 22 residues in the CDR3. V dropped 4 bases and J dropped 3; count of bases not matched to a gene: 25. The CDR3 region is CACDQSYWGIRSTPSYADKLIF. The CDR3 DNA reads TGTGCCTGTGATCAATCGTACTGGGGGATACGTAGTACGCCATCGTACGCCGATAAACTCATCTTT.

A remark on this clone: This DNA's translation and the protein TCRdb lists, from a much larger clone, do not match at residue 14, likely due to a read error; the protein shown is translated from the DNA. The chain links TRDV2 to TRDJ1; 12 bases agree with TRDD3. CDR1 and CDR2 from the germline V gene are GEAIGNYY and EKD. CDR3 length: 19 amino acids. The V and J ends lost 1 base and 3 bases, in that order; junction bases with no gene match: 14. CDR3 in amino acids: CACDTRFAGGYGDADKLIF. The CDR3 coding sequence is TGTGCCTGTGACACTCGATTTGCTGGGGGATACGGGGACGCCGATAAACTCATCTTT.

This clone has more than one count but fewer than ten. The protein TCRdb lists belongs to a much larger clone and differs from this DNA's translation at residue 12, which points to a read error; the protein shown is made from the DNA. The rearrangement links TRDV1 to TRDJ1, with D possibly matching TRDD2 (6 bases). V gave up 0 bases and J gave up 0 bases, with 26 bases separating them. Germline assignment: CDR1 TSWWSYY and CDR2 QGS. The CDR3 sequence is 21 residues long. The CDR3 spells CALGELWSYVGNPPYTDKLIF. Here the CDR3 DNA reads TGTGCTCTTGGGGAACTTTGGTCCTACGTTGGGAATCCCCCGTACACCGATAAACTCATCTTT.

On this clone itself: A far larger clone is only one base removed, so a read error is likely. The chain joins TRDV2 to TRDJ1; 10 bases line up with TRDD3. This CDR3 is 18 amino acids long. The germline V gene has CDR1 GEAIGNYY and CDR2 EKD. V was pared by 0 bases and J by 3 bases, with 12 bases of the junction left unmatched. The CDR3 loop reads CACDTLGDTGAGADKLIF. The CDR3 DNA reads as TGTGCCTGTGACACCTTGGGGGATACAGGAGCGGGGGCCGATAAACTCATCTTT.

For this clone: A read error is the likely source, as a far larger clone sits one nucleotide away. The identical CDR3 is also encoded by other nucleotide sequences in the sample. The chain employs TRDV2 and TRDJ1; 9 nucleotides line up with TRDD3. Per germline, CDR1 GEAIGNYY and CDR2 EKD. This CDR3 is 14 amino acids long. The CDR3 region is CACDPVLGDSKLIF. Written as DNA, the CDR3 is TGTGCCTGTGACCCCGTACTGGGGGACTCGAAACTTATCTTT.

About this clone itself: It is likely a read error: a sequence one base away is far more abundant. In the same sample, other DNA sequences code for this CDR3. Written as DNA, the CDR3 is TGTGCTTGTGACACCGTAGGGGAGAACTTTAAACTCATCTTT. It encodes CACDTVGENFKLIF. V and J are TRDV2 and TRDJ1; possible D gene TRDD3, 5 bases. The germline V gene encodes CDR1 GEAIGNYY and CDR2 EKD. This CDR3 spans 14 amino acids.

Concerning this clone itself: One base separates it from a far larger clone, so it is likely a read error. The same CDR3 can be traced to other DNA sequences in this sample. This chain uses TRDV1 with TRDJ1; 9 positions match TRDD3. This CDR3 has 21 amino acids. V shed 1 base and J 2 bases; nucleotides not matched to a gene: 20. Germline CDR1 TSWWSYY, CDR2 QGS. The CDR3 here is CALGEPPSPFRTGGVTDKLIF. The CDR3 DNA is TGTGCTCTTGGGGAACCCCCGAGCCCTTTCCGTACTGGGGGAGTAACCGATAAACTCATCTTT.

To note about this clone: A read error likely explains this, since a far larger clone differs by one base. This sample includes further DNA sequences coding for the same CDR3. The rearrangement joins TRDV2 to TRDJ1, with D perhaps TRDD3 (6 bases). V lost 4 bases and J lost 0, with 23 bases in between. Germline CDR1 is GEAIGNYY and CDR2 is EKD. CDR3 length: 18 residues. CDR3 in DNA: TGTGCCTGTGATAGCCTAAAGGGGGACGATTTTTACACCGATAAACTCATCTTT. This gives the protein CACDSLKGDDFYTDKLIF.

The CDR3, as DNA: TGTGCTCTTGGGCTGGCTACTAGGACTGGGGGACCGAGCTCCTGGGACACCCGACAGATGTTTTTC. Residues: CALGLATRTGGPSSWDTRQMFF. The genes are TRDV1 and TRDJ3; 9 nucleotides match TRDD3. Per the germline V gene, CDR1 is TSWWSYY and CDR2 is QGS. The J segment lost 0 bases and the V segment lost 5 bases, leaving 17 bases of the junction unmatched. The CDR3 is 22 amino acids.

This clone was seen a handful of times. The mismatch at residue 10 between this DNA's translation and the TCRdb protein of a much larger clone likely reflects a read error; the protein shown is translated from the DNA. V usage is TRDV1 and J usage is TRDJ1, with D possibly being TRDD2 or TRDD3 (6 bases each). Trimming pared 1 base from V and 0 bases from J, leaving 24 bases between. The CDR3 consists of 20 residues. Germline-derived CDR1 and CDR2 are TSWWSYY and QGS. Here the CDR3 DNA reads TGTGCTCTTGGGGAACCTGAGGCCTTCCCGCGGACTGGGTACACCGATAAACTCATCTTT. Translation: CALGEPEAFPRTGYTDKLIF.

Concerning this clone: Translating this DNA gives a protein that differs at residue 18 from the TCRdb one, which belongs to a much larger clone; a read error is likely, and the protein shown is this translation. The chain uses TRDV2 and TRDJ1; 12 bases match TRDD3. The germline gives CDR1 GEAIGNYY, CDR2 EKD. This CDR3 has 19 amino acids. The chain's CDR3 is CACDTRFAGGYGDTDKLTF. As DNA, the CDR3 is TGTGCCTGTGACACTCGATTTGCTGGGGGATACGGGGACACCGATAAACTCACCTTT.